This record concerns one T cell receptor beta chain sequence. This clone appeared a few times. Its antigen has not been determined. The sample holds no much larger clone one base away, and base qualities are not on file. The source of the sample is a study of shared clonotypes between healthy human individuals (TCRdb year 2020). Looking at the study overall: The cohort comprised two women and a few men aged 18 to 49 years. Libraries were prepared and TCR repertoires were sequenced by different laboratories using diverse techniques, in order to increase sequencing depth and limit assay-specific biases. Between about 0.8 and 9 billion PBMCs per donor were obtained by leukapheresis. The study deeply sequenced blood TCR repertoires of roughly five healthy adults to estimate repertoire size and the extent of clonotype sharing between individuals. For each donor, three plates each were used for CD4 naive and CD4 memory, two plates were used for CD8 naive, and one plate was used for CD8 memory.

Its CDR3 holds 16 amino acids, cysteine through phenylalanine. Just CDR3 DNA is preserved here, 48 bases in frame from base 1. For this chain, trimming is 4 bases at the V end and 0 bases at the J end, and the number of junction bases without a gene match is 8. CDR1 and CDR2, looked up from the germline V gene, are SGHDN and FVKESK. TCR CDR3 regions were amplified from genomic DNA by multiplex PCR using the deep immunoSEQ assay. For each cell subset, the extracted genomic DNA was distributed evenly across all wells of several immunoSEQ 96-well plates, and each plate served as one replicate. For sorted subsets, approximately 200 ng of genomic DNA, equivalent to 25,000 to 30,000 T cell genomes, went into each replicate PCR. Purified libraries were measured with a Qubit 3.0 fluorometer, size-checked on a Bioanalyzer 2100, and measured again with the KAPA Library Quantification kit. Every immunoSEQ 96-well plate was sequenced on a separate single-read 150-cycle Illumina NextSeq 550 flow cell. The published analysis was carried out like this. The immunoSEQ output contained only junctional sequences without quality scores, so filtering could not match that applied to full-length reads. To assign V/J genes and CDR3, sequences were annotated using PyIR, a Python wrapper for IgBLAST v1.9, with IMGT germline references. Reads were filtered out if the reads had weak V/J assignments (E-value above 1e-6), no CDR3, stop codons, out-of-frame junctions, or ambiguous translated residues. A V3J clonotype was defined by an identical inferred V gene, J gene, and CDR3 amino acid sequence. Percentage overlap between repertoires was calculated by dividing the number of shared unique clonotypes by the size of the smaller repertoire. Richness of each repertoire was evaluated using RTK rarefaction, the Chao1 estimator, and Recon v2.1 estimates of unobserved clonotypes. OLGA was used to compute generation probabilities for all TCRbeta clonotypes that the gDNA method yielded from a handful of donors. The clones in this table, taken by TCRdb from immuneACCESS, are in-frame only. Not every clone is retained; where verified, under half of the shortfall comes from an unresolved V gene, and the cause of the rest is unknown. Clonal size and the V and J genes are those of that table, whereas D and trimming came from the DNA. In all, the sample holds roughly 2 million clones, and around 95% of those were seen once. 0.13% of the sample rests with the top ten.

General study outcomes and caveats: Larger estimated clonotype richness was generally found for naive subsets than for memory subsets. Because the study included only a small number of donors, the genetic and exposure-history diversity represented was limited. Sampling was restricted to blood, and TCR repertoires in tissues likely differ from the TCR repertoires found in blood. Pairwise subsampling led to the expectation that sequencing depth would affect the degree of clonotype sharing among donors. Rarefaction of sorted-subset datasets indicated incomplete sequencing despite the large sequencing depth. Roughly 5% of naive CD4, 3.5% of naive CD8, approximately 2% of memory CD4, and around 0.4% of memory CD8 clonotypes were shared across several donors. Compared with non-shared clonotypes, clonotypes shared by all four sorted-subset donors had higher generation probabilities.

Healthy HIV-negative adults with no recently reported acute infections or vaccinations were included as donors. Only Caucasian adults living in Nashville, Tennessee, USA were represented among the donors. Magnetic negative selection was used to enrich CD4+ T cells, after which naive cells were positively selected on CD45RA and the negative fraction became the memory subset. After blood collection by leukapheresis, PBMCs were isolated using Ficoll-Histopaque density gradient centrifugation and then cryopreserved in the vapor phase of liquid nitrogen. Purity and quantity of every magnetically sorted T cell population were checked by analytical flow cytometry. Each sorted fraction had its genomic DNA isolated and then quantified by UV absorbance on a Nanodrop 2000c.

The sequencing input was naive CD4+ T cells sorted from blood. Explained via the paper, the cell subset or site label denotes: CD45RA+ positively selected. The V and J genes are TRBV14 and TRBJ1-1, with TRBD1 matching 7 junction bases. This clonotype originated in a man younger than 35 in good health. The DNA sequence is TGTGCCAGCAGCCCCAAGGGGACAGCTATGAACACTGAAGCTTTCTTT. Its protein reads: CASSPKGTAMNTEAFF.